This passage covers 10 T cell receptor beta chains from one sample sequenced in a study of CD4 T cells in relation to SARS-CoV-2 and coronaviruses. This table comes from immunoSEQ multiplex PCR, and its TCRdb copy is limited to in-frame clones, with some not included. The profile shows about 38,000 clones, roughly 80% of them singletons. These receptors' antigens are unknown. The sequencing input was memory CD4+ T cells from PBMCs, cultured in vitro. The receptor source for this set is an adult with COVID-19.

This sequence joins TRBV18 and TRBJ2-6; 7 positions match TRBD1. This CDR3 spans 16 amino acids. Germline values: CDR1 KGHSH, CDR2 LQKENI. V lost 4 bases to trimming and J lost 0 bases; unmatched junction nucleotides: 3. The CDR3 nucleotides are TGTGCCAGCTCACAGGGACAGTCCTCTGGGGCCAACGTCCTGACTTTC. Its protein product is CASSQGQSSGANVLTF. Full variable domain (missing parts from reference TRBV18 and TRBJ2-6): NAGVMQNPRHLVRRRGQEARLRCSPMKGHSHVYWYRQLPEEGLKFMVYLQKENIIDESGMPKERFSAEFPKEGPSILRIQQVVRGDSAAYFCASSQGQSSGANVLTFGAGSRLTVL.

The chain is built from TRBV14 and TRBJ2-7; D is possibly TRBD1 (5 bases). V lost 4 bases and J 5 bases, leaving 12 bases between the germline ends. Per the germline V gene, CDR1 is SGHDN and CDR2 is FVKESK. The CDR3 has 13 amino acids. The CDR3 sequence: CASSRTRVDEQYF. The CDR3 DNA reads TGTGCCAGCAGCCGCACCAGGGTTGACGAGCAGTACTTC. Full variable domain (missing parts from reference TRBV14 and TRBJ2-7): EAGVTQFPSHSVIEKGQTVTLRCDPISGHDNLYWYRRVMGKEIKFLLHFVKESKQDESGMPNNRFLAERTGGTYSTLKVQPAELEDSGVYFCASSRTRVDEQYFGPGTRLTVT.

This rearrangement joins TRBV5-1 to TRBJ1-1, with D possibly being TRBD1 (5 bases). The germline V gene encodes CDR1 SGHRS and CDR2 YFSETQ. CDR3 length equals 14 residues. V was shortened by 1 base and J by 3 bases, with 10 bases between the two germline ends. CDR3 region: CASSLRGSDTEAFF. The DNA for the CDR3 is TGCGCCAGCAGCTTGCGGGGGTCGGACACTGAAGCTTTCTTT.

The chain couples TRBV28 to TRBJ1-2; unclear D gene. Germline lookup yields CDR1 MDHEN and CDR2 SYDVKM. Trimming shortened V by 3 bases and J by 6 bases, and 14 bases separated the two germline ends. The CDR3 extends over 14 amino acids. DNA for the CDR3: TGTGCCAGCAGTTTCGGCCTGGTTGGCGATGGCTACACCTTC. Residues: CASSFGLVGDGYTF.

V and J are TRBV28 and TRBJ2-7; D tentatively reads TRBD1 or TRBD2 (5 bases each). V was clipped by 5 bases and J by 3 bases, with 17 bases between them. Germline values: CDR1 MDHEN, CDR2 SYDVKM. There are 15 residues in the CDR3. CDR3 in amino acids: CASSPGWDAYYEQYF. Here the CDR3 DNA reads TGTGCCAGCAGTCCGGGCTGGGACGCTTACTACGAGCAGTACTTC.

The V gene is TRBV28, the J gene TRBJ2-7; 10 positions agree with TRBD2. The ends lost 3 bases at V and 13 bases at J; junction bases unmatched: 6. The germline V gene encodes CDR1 MDHEN and CDR2 SYDVKM. The CDR3 extends over 12 amino acids. CDR3 DNA: TGTGCCAGCAGTTTCCTAGCGGGAGTCTCTTACTTC. It codes for CASSFLAGVSYF.

The chain has TRBV30 and TRBJ2-3; 8 bases match TRBD1. Germline CDR1 and CDR2: GTSNPN and SVGIG (reference sequence). Trimming cost V 4 bases and J 2 bases; bases outside gene matches: 8. The CDR3 is 15 amino acids. This CDR3 is CAWTRDRGNTDTQYF. The CDR3 DNA sequence: TGTGCCTGGACTCGAGACAGGGGAAACACAGATACGCAGTATTTT.

This clone has only one observation. This chain uses TRBV5-1 with TRBJ2-5; D might be TRBD1 or TRBD2, each matching 5 bases. Germline V gene lookup returns CDR1 SGHRS and CDR2 YFSETQ. Trimming took off 4 bases at V and 2 bases at J, with 18 bases between the two ends. This CDR3 has 16 residues. CDR3 region: CASSISTGLTQETQYF. The CDR3 DNA reads as TGCGCCAGCAGCATAAGTACGGGGCTAACACAAGAGACCCAGTACTTC.

CDR3 nucleotide sequence: TGTGCCAGCAGCACCGGGACTAGCGGAGGTGGGCAAGAGACCCAGTACTTC. Encoded protein: CASSTGTSGGGQETQYF. The rearrangement joins TRBV28 to TRBJ2-5; 11 bases map to TRBD2. This CDR3 has 17 amino acids. The trim removed 6 bases at V and 2 bases at J, leaving 11 bases unmatched. From germline, CDR1 is MDHEN and CDR2 SYDVKM.

The chain has TRBV14 and TRBJ2-5; D not certain. Germline lookup yields CDR1 SGHDN and CDR2 FVKESK. CDR3 length: 14 amino acids. Trimming stripped 1 base from V and 0 bases from J, with 6 bases between. This chain's CDR3 is CASSQATYQETQYF. The CDR3 nucleotides are TGTGCCAGCAGCCAAGCAACGTACCAAGAGACCCAGTACTTC.